Listed below are T cell receptor beta chains from one sample, sequenced in a study of tumor T cells in aggressive B-cell lymphoma. Assay: immunoSEQ multiplex PCR; the TCRdb copy retains only in-frame clones and omits some. There are 6,000 to 9,000 clones in the sample; over 75% occur only once, and around 5.2% lies in the top ten. Sequencing used tumor tissue. The source is an adult with diffuse large B cell lymphoma. Each CDR3 is given with its conserved first and last residue. D genes are given only for firm matches. Clone size, where shown, is once, few, many, or a class for clones that have expanded.

clone_size | d_call | j_call | v_call | cdr3_aa | cdr3_nt
NA | NA | TRBJ1-5 | TRBV29-1 | CSCRDNFNQPQHF | TGCAGCTGCCGGGACAATTTTAATCAGCCCCAGCATTTT
NA | NA | TRBJ2-2 | TRBV10-3 | CALAALLAGELFF | TGTGCCCTCGCCGCACTGTTGGCCGGGGAGCTGTTTTTT
NA | NA | TRBJ1-1 | TRBV18 | CASSPTLDTEAFF | TGTGCCAGCTCACCGACTCTTGACACTGAAGCTTTCTTT
few | NA | TRBJ1-5 | TRBV28 | CASSLWYRDNQPQHF | TGTGCCAGCAGTTTATGGTACAGGGACAATCAGCCCCAGCATTTT
NA | TRBD1 | TRBJ1-1 | TRBV7-6 | CATRDSLNTEAFF | TGTGCCACCAGGGACAGTTTGAACACTGAAGCTTTCTTT
NA | NA | TRBJ2-7 | TRBV6-5 | CASSYSSLHEQYF | TGTGCCAGCAGTTACTCTAGTCTCCACGAGCAGTACTTC
few | NA | TRBJ1-4 | TRBV6-5 | CASSYGGKNEKLFF | TGTGCCAGCAGTTACGGCGGAAAGAATGAAAAACTGTTTTTT
NA | TRBD2 | TRBJ2-5 | TRBV5-1 | CASSFTSGRGETQYF | TGCGCCAGCAGCTTCACTAGCGGGAGGGGAGAGACCCAGTACTTC
NA | NA | TRBJ1-2 | TRBV30 | CAWSPLKVVAEGYTF | TGTGCCTGGAGTCCCCTGAAGGTGGTTGCGGAGGGCTACACCTTC
NA | TRBD2 | TRBJ2-7 | TRBV19 | CASSIGGLANYEQYF | TGTGCCAGTAGTATAGGTGGACTAGCGAACTACGAGCAGTACTTC
NA | TRBD1 | TRBJ2-5 | TRBV7-6 | CASSPRQGASQETQYF | TGTGCCAGCAGCCCTCGACAGGGGGCATCGCAAGAGACCCAGTACTTC
NA | NA | TRBJ1-1 | TRBV7-9 | CASSPLRGGIEAFF | TGTGCCAGCAGCCCTTTGCGAGGGGGAATTGAAGCTTTCTTT
NA | NA | TRBJ1-2 | TRBV6-8 | CASSTEKCSRKTYGYTF | TGTGCCAGCAGTACCGAGAAATGCTCTAGAAAGACCTATGGCTACACCTTC
NA | TRBD2 | TRBJ2-3 | TRBV28 | CASTLGGTQYF | TGTGCCAGCACCTTGGGAGGGACGCAGTATTTT
NA | TRBD2 | TRBJ2-5 | TRBV27 | CASSTGLAGAAETQHF | TGTGCCAGCAGTACGGGACTAGCGGGAGCAGCGGAGACCCAGCACTTC
once | NA | TRBJ2-7 | TRBV15 | CATSRGAGATYEQYF | TGTGCCACCAGCAGGGGGGCGGGGGCAACCTACGAGCAGTACTTC
NA | TRBD2 | TRBJ2-7 | TRBV6-5 | CAISRVAGFNEQYF | TGTGCCATCTCCCGGGTAGCGGGATTCAACGAGCAGTACTTC
NA | NA | TRBJ2-7 | TRBV5-1 | CASSRGGQVYEQYF | TGCGCCAGCAGCAGGGGGGGACAGGTCTACGAGCAGTACTTC
few | NA | TRBJ2-2 | TRBV30 | CAWSVPGHGTGELFF | TGTGCCTGGAGTGTACCCGGACATGGCACCGGGGAGCTGTTTTTT
once | NA | TRBJ2-5 | TRBV11-2 | CASSSMDLIGGTQYF | TGTGCCAGCAGCTCAATGGACCTTATTGGAGGGACCCAGTACTTC
NA | TRBD2 | TRBJ2-7 | TRBV27 | CASSLKGLAGAREQYF | TGTGCCAGCAGTTTAAAGGGACTAGCGGGAGCCCGGGAGCAGTACTTC
NA | NA | TRBJ2-3 | TRBV11-2 | CASSLQGDTQYF | TGTGCCAGCAGCTTACAGGGAGATACGCAGTATTTT
NA | NA | TRBJ1-1 | TRBV19 | CASSIEGSTEAFF | TGTGCCAGTAGTATAGAGGGGAGCACTGAAGCTTTCTTT
few | NA | TRBJ1-2 | TRBV19 | CASSPDSYYGYTF | TGTGCCAGTAGCCCGGACAGCTACTATGGCTACACCTTC
NA | TRBD1 | TRBJ1-2 | TRBV27 | CASALGQDYGYTF | TGTGCCAGCGCCCTCGGACAGGACTATGGCTACACCTTC